This T cell receptor beta chain emerged from a study of shared clonotypes between healthy human individuals. Study-wide results and caveats: Owing to a small donor count, the genetic and exposure-history diversity represented was limited.

As concerns this clone: Its antigen is not known.

This CDR3 region has 16 residues. V was clipped by 3 bases and J by 0 bases, with 14 bases between them. Per the germline V gene, CDR1 is LNHNV and CDR2 is YYDKDF (reference sequence). Clones were sequenced by immunoSEQ multiplex PCR, and TCRdb holds only the in-frame ones, with some missing. The repertoire includes millions of clones, around 95% of them detected once, and 0.1% to 0.15% sits in the top ten. J is TRBJ1-1 and V is TRBV15; the D gene is possibly TRBD1 (5 bases). The sequencing input was naive CD4+ T cells sorted from blood. Indicated subset: CD45RA+ positively selected. The receptor's source is a man between 18 and 29 years old in good health. CDR3 coding DNA: TGTGCCACCAGCAGCCCCCCGACAGTGATGAACACTGAAGCTTTCTTT. Its translation is CATSSPPTVMNTEAFF.